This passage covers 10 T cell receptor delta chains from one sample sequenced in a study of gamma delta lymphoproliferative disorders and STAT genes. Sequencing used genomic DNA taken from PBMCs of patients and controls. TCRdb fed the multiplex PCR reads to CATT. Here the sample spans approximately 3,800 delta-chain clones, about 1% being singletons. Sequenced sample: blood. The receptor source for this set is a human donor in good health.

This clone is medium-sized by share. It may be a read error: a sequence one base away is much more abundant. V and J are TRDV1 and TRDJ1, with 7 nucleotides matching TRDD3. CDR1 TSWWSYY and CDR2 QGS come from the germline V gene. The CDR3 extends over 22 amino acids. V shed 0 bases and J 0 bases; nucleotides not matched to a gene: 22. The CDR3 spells CALGELAPYWGLKGSYTDKLIF. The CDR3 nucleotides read TGTGCTCTTGGGGAACTCGCTCCCTACTGGGGACTCAAGGGGTCCTACACCGATAAACTCATCTTT.

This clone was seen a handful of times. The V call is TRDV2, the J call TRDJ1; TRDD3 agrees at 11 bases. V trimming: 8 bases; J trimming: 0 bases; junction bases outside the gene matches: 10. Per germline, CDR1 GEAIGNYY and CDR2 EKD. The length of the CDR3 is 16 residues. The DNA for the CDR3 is TGTGCCTTCCCCCCTGGGGGATACCTGTACACCGATAAACTCATCTTT. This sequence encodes CAFPPGGYLYTDKLIF.

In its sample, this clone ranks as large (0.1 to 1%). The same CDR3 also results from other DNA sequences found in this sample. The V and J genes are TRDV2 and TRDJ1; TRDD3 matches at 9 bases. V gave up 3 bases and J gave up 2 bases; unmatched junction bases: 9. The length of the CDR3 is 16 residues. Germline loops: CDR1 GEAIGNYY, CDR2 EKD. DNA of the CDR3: TGTGCCTGTGACGAAGTAAGGGGGATACTGACCGATAAACTCATCTTT. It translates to CACDEVRGILTDKLIF.

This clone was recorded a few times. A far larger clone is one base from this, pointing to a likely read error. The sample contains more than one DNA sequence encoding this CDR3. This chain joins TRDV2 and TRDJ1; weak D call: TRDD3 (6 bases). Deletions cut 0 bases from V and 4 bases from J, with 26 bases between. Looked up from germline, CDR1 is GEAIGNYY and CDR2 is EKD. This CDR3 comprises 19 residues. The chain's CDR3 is CACDTVKTGTGSSNDKLIF. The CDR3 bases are TGTGCCTGTGACACCGTAAAGACGGGAACTGGGTCATCAAACGATAAACTCATCTTT.

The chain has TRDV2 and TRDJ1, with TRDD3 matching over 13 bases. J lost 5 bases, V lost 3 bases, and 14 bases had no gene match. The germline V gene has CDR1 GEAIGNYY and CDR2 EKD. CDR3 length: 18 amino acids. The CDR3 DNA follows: TGTGCCTGTGACCCCATCTGGACTGGGGGATACGGCAGAGATAAACTCATCTTT. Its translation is CACDPIWTGGYGRDKLIF.

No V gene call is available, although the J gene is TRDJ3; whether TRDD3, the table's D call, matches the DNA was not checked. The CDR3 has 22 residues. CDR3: CACDTAVLGDTPSSWDTRQMFF. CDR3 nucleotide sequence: TGTGCCTGTGACACCGCCGTACTGGGGGATACGCCTAGCTCCTGGGACACCCGACAGATGTTTTTC.

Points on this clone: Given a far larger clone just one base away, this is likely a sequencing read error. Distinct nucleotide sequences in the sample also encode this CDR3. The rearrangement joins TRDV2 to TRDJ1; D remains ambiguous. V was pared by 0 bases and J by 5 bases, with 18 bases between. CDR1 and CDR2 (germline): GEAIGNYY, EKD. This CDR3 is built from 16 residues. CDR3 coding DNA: TGTGCCTGTGACACCCTGGCCTCCCTAGCCACTGATAAACTCATCTTT. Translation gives CACDTLASLATDKLIF.

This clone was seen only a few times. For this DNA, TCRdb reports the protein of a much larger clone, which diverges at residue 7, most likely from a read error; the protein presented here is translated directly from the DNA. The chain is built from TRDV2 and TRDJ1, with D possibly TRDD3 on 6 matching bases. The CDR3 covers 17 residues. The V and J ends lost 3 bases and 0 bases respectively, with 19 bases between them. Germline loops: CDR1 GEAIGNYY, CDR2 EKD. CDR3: CACDEVPGGPNTDKLIF. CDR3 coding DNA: TGTGCCTGTGACGAGGTACCGGGGGGACCTAACACCGATAAACTCATCTTT.

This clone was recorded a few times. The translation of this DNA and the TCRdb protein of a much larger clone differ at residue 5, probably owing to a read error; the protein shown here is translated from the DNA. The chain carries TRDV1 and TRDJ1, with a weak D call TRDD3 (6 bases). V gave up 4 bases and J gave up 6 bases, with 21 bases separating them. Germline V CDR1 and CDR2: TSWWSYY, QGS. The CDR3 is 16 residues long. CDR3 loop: CALGAPPIMGANKLIF. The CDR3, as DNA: TGTGCTCTTGGGGCTCCGCCAATAATGGGGGCAAATAAACTCATCTTT.

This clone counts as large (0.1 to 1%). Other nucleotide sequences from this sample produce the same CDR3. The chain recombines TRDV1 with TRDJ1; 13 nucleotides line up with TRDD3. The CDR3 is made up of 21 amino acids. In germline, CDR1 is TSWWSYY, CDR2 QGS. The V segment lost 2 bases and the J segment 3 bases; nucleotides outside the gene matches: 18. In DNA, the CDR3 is TGTGCTCTTGGGGAATGGACCGATCATTACTGGGGGATACGCTTCGCCGATAAACTCATCTTT. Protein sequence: CALGEWTDHYWGIRFADKLIF.